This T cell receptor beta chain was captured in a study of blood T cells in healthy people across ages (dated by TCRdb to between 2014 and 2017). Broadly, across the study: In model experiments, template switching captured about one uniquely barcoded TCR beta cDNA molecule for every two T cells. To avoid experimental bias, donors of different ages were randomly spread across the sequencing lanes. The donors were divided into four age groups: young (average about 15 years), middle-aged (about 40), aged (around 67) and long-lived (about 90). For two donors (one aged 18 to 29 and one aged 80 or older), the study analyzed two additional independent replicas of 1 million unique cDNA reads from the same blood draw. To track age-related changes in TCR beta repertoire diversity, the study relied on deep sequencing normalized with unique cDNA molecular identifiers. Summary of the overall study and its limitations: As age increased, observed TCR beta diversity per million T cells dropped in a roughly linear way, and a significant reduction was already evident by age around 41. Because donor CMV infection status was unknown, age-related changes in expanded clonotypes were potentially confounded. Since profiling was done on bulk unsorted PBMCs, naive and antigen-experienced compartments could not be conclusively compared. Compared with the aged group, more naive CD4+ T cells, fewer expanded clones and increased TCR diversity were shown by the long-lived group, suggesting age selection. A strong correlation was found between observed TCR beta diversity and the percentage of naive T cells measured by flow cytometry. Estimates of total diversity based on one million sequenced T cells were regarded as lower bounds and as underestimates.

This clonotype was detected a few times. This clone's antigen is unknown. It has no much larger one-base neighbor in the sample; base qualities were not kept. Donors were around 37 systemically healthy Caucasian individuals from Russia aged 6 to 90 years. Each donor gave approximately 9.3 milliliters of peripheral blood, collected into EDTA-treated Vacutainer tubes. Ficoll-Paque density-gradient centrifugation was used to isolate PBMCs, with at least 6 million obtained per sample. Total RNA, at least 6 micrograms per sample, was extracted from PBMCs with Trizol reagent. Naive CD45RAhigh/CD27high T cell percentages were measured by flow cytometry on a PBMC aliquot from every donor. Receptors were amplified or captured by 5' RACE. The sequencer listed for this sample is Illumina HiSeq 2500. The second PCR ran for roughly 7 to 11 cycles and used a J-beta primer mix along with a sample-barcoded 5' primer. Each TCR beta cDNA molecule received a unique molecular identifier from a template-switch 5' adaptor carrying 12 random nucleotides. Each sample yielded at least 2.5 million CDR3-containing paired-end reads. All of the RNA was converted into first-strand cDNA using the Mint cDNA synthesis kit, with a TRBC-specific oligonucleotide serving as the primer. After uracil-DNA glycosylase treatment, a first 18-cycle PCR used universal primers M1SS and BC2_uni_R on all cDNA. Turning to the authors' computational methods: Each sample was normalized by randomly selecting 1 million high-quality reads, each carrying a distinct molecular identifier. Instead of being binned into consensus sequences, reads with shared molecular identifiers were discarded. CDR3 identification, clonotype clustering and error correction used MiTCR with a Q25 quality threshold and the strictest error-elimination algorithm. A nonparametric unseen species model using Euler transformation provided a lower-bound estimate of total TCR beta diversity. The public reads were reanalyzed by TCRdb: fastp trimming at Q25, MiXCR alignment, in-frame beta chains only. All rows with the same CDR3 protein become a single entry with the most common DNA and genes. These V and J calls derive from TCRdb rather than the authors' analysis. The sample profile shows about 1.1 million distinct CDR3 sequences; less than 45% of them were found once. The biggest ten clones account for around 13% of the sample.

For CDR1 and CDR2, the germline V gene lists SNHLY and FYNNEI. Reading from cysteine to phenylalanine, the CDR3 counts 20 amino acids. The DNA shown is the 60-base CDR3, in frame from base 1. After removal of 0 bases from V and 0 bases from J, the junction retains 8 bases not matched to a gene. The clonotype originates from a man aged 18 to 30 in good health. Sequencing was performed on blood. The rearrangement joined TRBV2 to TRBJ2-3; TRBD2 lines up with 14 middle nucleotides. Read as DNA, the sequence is TGTGCCAGCAGTGAAGCGACGGGACTAGCGGGGGCCCGGAGCACAGATACGCAGTATTTT. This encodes CASSEATGLAGARSTDTQYF. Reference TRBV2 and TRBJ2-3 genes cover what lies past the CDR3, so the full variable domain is EPEVTQTPSHQVTQMGQEVILRCVPISNHLYFYWYRQILGQKVEFLVSFYNNEISEKSEIFDDQFSVERPDGSNFTLKIRSTKLEDSAMYFCASSEATGLAGARSTDTQYFGPGTRLTVL.